The clone carrying this T cell receptor beta chain ranks as medium-sized. Its cognate antigen is unknown. This entry is derived from a study of OX40 agonist ivuxolimab in advanced cancers. Background on the study: Participants averaged about 60 years of age (range roughly 23 to 90) and were around 80% male.

With baseline, cycle 4 day 1, and cycle 7 day 1 as timepoints, blood was sampled. TCRdb's table, derived via immunoSEQ multiplex PCR, lists solely in-frame clones and lacks some. This table has 40,000 to 50,000 clones, about 86% appearing once. Study-wide points: Determination of antigen specificity was not performed for the expanded peripheral T cells. At doses 0.1 to 3.0 mg/kg, CD4+ and CD8+ clones expanded.

Germline-derived CDR1 and CDR2 are MNHEY and SMNVEV (reference sequence). This CDR3 spans 16 amino acids. The V end was cut by 9 bases, the J end by 3 bases, with 18 bases between. The TCR sequence derives from an adult with an advanced solid tumor such as melanoma, head and neck, liver or kidney cancer. The gene calls are TRBV27 and TRBJ2-6; TRBD2 might be the D (7 bases). The sample was CD4+ or CD8+ T cells sorted from blood, taken in a trial of the OX40 agonist ivuxolimab. CDR3 in amino acids: CASARGGGVGANVLTF. Written as DNA, the CDR3 is TGTGCCAGTGCGCGGGGCGGGGGCGTTGGGGCCAACGTCCTGACTTTC.